Sequencing of this TCR beta chain was carried out in a study of spatial heterogeneity in lung cancer (dated by TCRdb to the late 2010s). Context from the whole study: More beta-chain than alpha-chain transcripts were consistently detected, likely reflecting higher beta-chain transcript abundance. In the raw uncorrected reads, each unique combination of TCR and UMI appeared more than ten times on average. Both alpha and beta chains were TCR-sequenced in hundreds of tumor regions, approximately 68 matched nontumor lung samples and roughly 50 PBMC samples obtained at surgery. In non-small cell lung cancer, the study quantitatively compared TCR alpha and beta repertoires across several tumor regions, matched nontumor lung, and blood. TCR repertoire features were related to nonsynonymous mutation counts determined by whole-exome sequencing of tumor tissue. The investigation overall reported the following: Ubiquitous expanded tumor TCRs were detected in blood more often at tumor resection than at routine follow-up. Additional single-cell paired TCR alpha and beta sequencing was considered necessary to confirm, at a functional level, the hypothesis that regional TCRs recognize regional mutations.

CDR3 length: 16 amino acids, cysteine to phenylalanine. This entry keeps only the CDR3 DNA: 48 bases, framed from base 1. CDR1 and CDR2 are drawn from the germline V gene (reference sequence): SEHNR, FQNEAQ. V drops 1 base and J drops 1 base, leaving 14 bases in between. The label giving this sample's time point can be read as: sample taken at primary tumor resection. TCR sequencing used whole RNA extracted from tumor and nontumor lung tissue, or from cryopreserved PBMC samples, without cell sorting. Donors were around 71 patients with early-stage, untreated non-small cell lung cancer from the lung TRACERx cohort. Patients were selected for TCR sequencing only if sufficient RNA was available from at least two tumor regions. This clonotype was seen repeatedly, ten times or more. Its antigen is still unknown. No per-base quality is available; no much larger clone lies one base away. Receptor libraries were prepared by 5' RACE. TCRdb shows the sequencer as NextSeq 500. In the TCR library protocol, a unique molecular identifier was attached to each TCR cDNA molecule so that PCR and sequencing errors could be corrected. Turning to the authors' computational methods: TCR identification, UMI-based error correction and CDR3 extraction were all carried out with Decombinator tools. Expanded TCRs were defined as those above a frequency of 2 per 1,000, corresponding to the top 1% of the tumor frequency distribution. Each repertoire was subsampled 100 times to 5,000 TCRs, after which Renyi diversity was computed with the R vegan package. CDR3 similarity networks were constructed using string-kernel similarity of amino acid triplets, with links drawn between CDR3s whose pairwise similarity was above 0.82. Using fastp trimming at Q25 and MiXCR clonotype assembly, TCRdb reanalyzed the public sequencing data and kept in-frame beta chains. Identical CDR3 proteins give one entry, which carries the most common genes and DNA. The V and J calls, along with clone size, are taken from TCRdb and not from the paper's own processing. The sample has over 14,000 distinct CDR3 sequences on record, 10% to 14% of them singletons. Of the sample, around 34% falls within the top ten clones.

The source of this sequence is a female donor with early-stage non-small cell lung cancer. The chain couples TRBV7-9 to TRBJ2-7, with the D segment identity uncertain. Sequencing used PBMCs, obtained at surgery. The sequenced DNA: TGTGCCAGCAGCTTAGAGGCTAGTAGCCTTTCCTACGAGCAGTACTTC. The encoded protein is CASSLEASSLSYEQYF. The reference TRBV7-9 and TRBJ2-7 proteins fill in what lies around the CDR3, so the full variable domain reads DTGVSQNPRHKITKRGQNVTFRCDPISEHNRLYWYRQTLGQGPEFLTYFQNEAQLEKSRLLSDRFSAERPKGSFSTLEIQRTEQGDSAMYLCASSLEASSLSYEQYFGPGTRLTVT.